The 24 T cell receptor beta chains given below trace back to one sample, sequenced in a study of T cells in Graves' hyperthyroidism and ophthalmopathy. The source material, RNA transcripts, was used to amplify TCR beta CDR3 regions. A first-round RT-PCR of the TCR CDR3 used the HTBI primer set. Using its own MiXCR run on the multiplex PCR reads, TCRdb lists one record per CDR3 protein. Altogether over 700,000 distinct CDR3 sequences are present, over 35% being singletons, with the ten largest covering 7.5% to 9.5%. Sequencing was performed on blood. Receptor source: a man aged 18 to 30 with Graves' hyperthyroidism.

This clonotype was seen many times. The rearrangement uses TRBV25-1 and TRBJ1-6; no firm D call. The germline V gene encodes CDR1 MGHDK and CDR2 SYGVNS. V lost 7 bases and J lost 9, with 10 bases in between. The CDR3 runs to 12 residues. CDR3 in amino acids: CASKGRVSPLHF. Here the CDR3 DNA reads TGTGCCAGCAAAGGAAGGGTTTCACCCCTCCACTTT.

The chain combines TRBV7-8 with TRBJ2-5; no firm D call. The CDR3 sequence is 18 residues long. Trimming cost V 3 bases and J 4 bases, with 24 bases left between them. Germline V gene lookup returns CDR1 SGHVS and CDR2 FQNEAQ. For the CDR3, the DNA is TGTGCCAGCAGCTTGTTTGGCGGCGGATCTAAGGGATCAGAGACCCAGTACTTC. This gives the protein CASSLFGGGSKGSETQYF.

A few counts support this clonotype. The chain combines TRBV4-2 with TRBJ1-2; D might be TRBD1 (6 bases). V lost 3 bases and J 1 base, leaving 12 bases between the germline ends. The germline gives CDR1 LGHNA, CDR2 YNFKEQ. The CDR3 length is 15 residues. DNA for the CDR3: TGTGCCAGCAGCCAGGAACCACAGGGTAACTATGGCTACACCTTC. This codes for CASSQEPQGNYGYTF.

The CDR3 is CASSPIRSGLTGELFF. The DNA for the CDR3 is TGTGCCAGCAGCCCTATACGTAGTGGTTTAACCGGGGAGCTGTTTTTT. The chain couples TRBV7-2 to TRBJ2-2; D remains ambiguous. CDR3 length: 16 residues. Trimming stripped 5 bases from V and 5 bases from J, with 18 bases between. Germline values: CDR1 SGHTA, CDR2 FQGNSA.

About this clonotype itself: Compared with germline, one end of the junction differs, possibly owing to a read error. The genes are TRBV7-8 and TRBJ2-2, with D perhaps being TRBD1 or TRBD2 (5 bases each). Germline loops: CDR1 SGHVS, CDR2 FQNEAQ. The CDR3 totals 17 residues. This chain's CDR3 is CASSTPTGTVDTGEPFF. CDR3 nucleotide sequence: TGTGCCAGCAGCACACCGACCGGGACGGTAGACACCGGGGAGCCGTTTTTT.

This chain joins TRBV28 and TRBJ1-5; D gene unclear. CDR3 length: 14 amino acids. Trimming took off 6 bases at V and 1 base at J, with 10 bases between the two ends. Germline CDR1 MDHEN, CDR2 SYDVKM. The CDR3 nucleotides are TGTGCCAGCAGGACGGCGGGGAGCAATCAGCCCCAGCATTTT. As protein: CASRTAGSNQPQHF.

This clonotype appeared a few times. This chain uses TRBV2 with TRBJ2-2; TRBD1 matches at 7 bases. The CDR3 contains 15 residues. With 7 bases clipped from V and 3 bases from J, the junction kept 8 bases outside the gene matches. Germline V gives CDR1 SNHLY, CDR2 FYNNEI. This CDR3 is CASTGSGGDTGELFF. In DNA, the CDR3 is TGTGCCAGCACGGGGTCAGGGGGAGACACCGGGGAGCTGTTTTTT.

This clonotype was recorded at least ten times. The CDR3 DNA reads as TGTGCCAGCAGTACCACCTACTCGGGGACCCAGTACTTC. It translates to CASSTTYSGTQYF. The chain combines TRBV2 with TRBJ2-5; D is ambiguous. The CDR3 runs to 13 residues. Trimming stripped 5 bases from V and 7 bases from J, with 14 bases between. Germline lookup yields CDR1 SNHLY and CDR2 FYNNEI.

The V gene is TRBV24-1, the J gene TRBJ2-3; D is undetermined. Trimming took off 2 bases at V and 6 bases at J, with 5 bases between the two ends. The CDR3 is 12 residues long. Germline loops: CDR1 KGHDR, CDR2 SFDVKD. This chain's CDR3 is CATSDSGDTQYF. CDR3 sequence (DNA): TGTGCCACCAGTGATTCTGGTGATACGCAGTATTTT.

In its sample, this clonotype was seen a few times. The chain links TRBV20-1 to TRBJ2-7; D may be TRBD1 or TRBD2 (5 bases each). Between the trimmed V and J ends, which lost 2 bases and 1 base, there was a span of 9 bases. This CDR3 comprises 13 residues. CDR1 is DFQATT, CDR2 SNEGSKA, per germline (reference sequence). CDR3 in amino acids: CSARRDGSYEQYF. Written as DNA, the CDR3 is TGCAGTGCTAGACGGGACGGATCCTACGAGCAGTACTTC.

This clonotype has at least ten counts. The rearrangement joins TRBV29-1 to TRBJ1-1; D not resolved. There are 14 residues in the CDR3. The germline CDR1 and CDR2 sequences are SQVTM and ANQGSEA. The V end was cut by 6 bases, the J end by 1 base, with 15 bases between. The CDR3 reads CSVGSPLENTEAFF. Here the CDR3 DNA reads TGCAGCGTGGGTTCCCCCCTAGAGAACACTGAAGCTTTCTTT.

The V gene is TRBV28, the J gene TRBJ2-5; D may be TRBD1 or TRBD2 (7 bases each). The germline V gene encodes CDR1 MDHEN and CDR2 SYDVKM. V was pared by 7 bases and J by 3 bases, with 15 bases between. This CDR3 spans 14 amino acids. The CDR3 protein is CASTPRGREETQYF. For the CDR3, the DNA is TGTGCCAGCACCCCCAGGGGGAGGGAAGAGACCCAGTACTTC.

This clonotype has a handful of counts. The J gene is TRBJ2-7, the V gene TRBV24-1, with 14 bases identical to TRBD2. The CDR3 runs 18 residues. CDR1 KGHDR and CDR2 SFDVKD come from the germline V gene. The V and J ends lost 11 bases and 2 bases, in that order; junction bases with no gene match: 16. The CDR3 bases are TGTGCCAGTAGTATAGAAATCCCGGGACTAGCGGGGGCCTACGAGCAGTACTTC. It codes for CASSIEIPGLAGAYEQYF.

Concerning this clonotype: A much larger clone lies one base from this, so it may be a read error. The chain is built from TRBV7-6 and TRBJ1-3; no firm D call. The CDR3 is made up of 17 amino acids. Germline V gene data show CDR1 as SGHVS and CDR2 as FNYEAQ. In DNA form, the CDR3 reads TGTGCCAGCAGCCCTTGGGGAGAGCCCGGCTCTGGAAACGCCATATATTTT. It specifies CASSPWGEPGSGNAIYF. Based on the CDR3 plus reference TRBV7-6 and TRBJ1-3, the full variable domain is GAGVSQSPRYKVTKRGQDVALRCDPISGHVSLYWYRQALGQGPEFLTYFNYEAQQDKSGLPNDRFSAERPEGSISTLTIQRTEQRDSAMYRCASSPWGEPGSGNAIYFGEGSWLTVV.

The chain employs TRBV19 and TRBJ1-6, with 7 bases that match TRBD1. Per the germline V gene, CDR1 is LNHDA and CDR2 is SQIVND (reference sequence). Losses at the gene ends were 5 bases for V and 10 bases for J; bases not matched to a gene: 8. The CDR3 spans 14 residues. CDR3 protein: CASSSTDRVSPLHF. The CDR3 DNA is TGTGCCAGTAGTTCCACCGACAGGGTCTCACCCCTCCACTTT.

The CDR3 reads CASSRGAPNSPLHF. The CDR3 DNA reads TGTGCCAGCAGCCGCGGGGCCCCCAATTCACCCCTCCACTTT. This rearrangement joins TRBV14 to TRBJ1-6; D possibly corresponds to TRBD1 (5 bases). Germline V gene data show CDR1 as SGHDN and CDR2 as FVKESK. V was clipped by 4 bases and J by 7 bases, with 11 bases between them. CDR3 length: 14 residues.

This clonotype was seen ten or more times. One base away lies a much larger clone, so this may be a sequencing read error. Here the CDR3 DNA reads TGTGCCAGCAGCTTAGATCATTCACCCCTCCACTTT. It encodes CASSLDHSPLHF. This chain uses TRBV7-9 with TRBJ1-6; the D is unclear. CDR1 and CDR2 (germline): SEHNR, FQNEAQ (reference sequence). Trimming removed 1 base at V and 8 bases at J, with 3 bases between. This CDR3 has 12 residues.

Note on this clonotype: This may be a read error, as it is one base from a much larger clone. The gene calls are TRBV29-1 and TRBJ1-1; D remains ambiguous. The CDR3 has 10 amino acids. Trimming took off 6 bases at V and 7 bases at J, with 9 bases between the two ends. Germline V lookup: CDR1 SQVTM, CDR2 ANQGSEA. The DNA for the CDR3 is TGCAGCGTCGCGACACTTGAAGCTTTCTTT. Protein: CSVATLEAFF.

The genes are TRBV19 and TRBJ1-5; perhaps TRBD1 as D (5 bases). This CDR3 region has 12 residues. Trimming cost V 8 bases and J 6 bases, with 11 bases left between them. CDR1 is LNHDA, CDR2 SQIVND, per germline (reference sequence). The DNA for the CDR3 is TGTGCCAGTGAGGGGAATGGTCAGCCCCAGCATTTT. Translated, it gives CASEGNGQPQHF.

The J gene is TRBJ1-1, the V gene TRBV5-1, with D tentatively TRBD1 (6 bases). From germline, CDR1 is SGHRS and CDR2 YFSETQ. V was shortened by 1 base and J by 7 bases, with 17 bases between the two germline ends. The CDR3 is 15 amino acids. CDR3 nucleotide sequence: TGCGCCAGCAGCTTGTGGGCCCCAGGGGACGATGAAGCTTTCTTT. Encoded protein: CASSLWAPGDDEAFF.

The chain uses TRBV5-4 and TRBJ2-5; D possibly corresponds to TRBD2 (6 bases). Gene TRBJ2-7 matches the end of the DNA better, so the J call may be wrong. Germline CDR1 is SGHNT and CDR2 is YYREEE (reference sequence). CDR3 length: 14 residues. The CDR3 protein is CASSDDGGWYEQYF. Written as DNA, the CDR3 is TGTGCCAGCAGCGACGATGGGGGGTGGTACGAGCAGTACTTC.

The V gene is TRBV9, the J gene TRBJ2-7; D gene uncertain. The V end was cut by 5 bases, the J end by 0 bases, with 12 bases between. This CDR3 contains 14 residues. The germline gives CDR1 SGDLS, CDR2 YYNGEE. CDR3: CASSFSANSYEQYF. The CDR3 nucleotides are TGTGCCAGCAGTTTTTCCGCAAACTCCTACGAGCAGTACTTC.

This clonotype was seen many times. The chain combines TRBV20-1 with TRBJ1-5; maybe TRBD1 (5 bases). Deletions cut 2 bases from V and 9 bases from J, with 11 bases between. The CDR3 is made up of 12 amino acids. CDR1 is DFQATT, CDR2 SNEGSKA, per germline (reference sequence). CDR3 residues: CSARQGLLPQHF. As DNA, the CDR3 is TGCAGTGCTAGACAGGGTCTGTTGCCCCAGCATTTT.

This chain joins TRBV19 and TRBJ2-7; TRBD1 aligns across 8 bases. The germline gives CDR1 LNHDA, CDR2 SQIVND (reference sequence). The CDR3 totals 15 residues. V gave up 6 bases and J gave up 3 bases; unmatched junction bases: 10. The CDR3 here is CASRLTGTGLYEQYF. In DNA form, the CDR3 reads TGTGCCAGTAGGCTCACGGGGACAGGACTCTACGAGCAGTACTTC.